Listed below are T cell receptor beta chains from one sample, sequenced in a study of OX40 agonist ivuxolimab in advanced cancers. The assay was immunoSEQ multiplex PCR, and TCRdb's table has in-frame clones only and misses some. The sample holds approximately 64,000 clones, 85% seen once. The sequencing used CD4+ or CD8+ T cells sorted from blood, collected in a trial of the OX40 agonist ivuxolimab. Receptors originate from an adult with an advanced solid tumor such as melanoma, head and neck, liver or kidney cancer. Both conserved end residues are trimmed from each CDR3.

v_call: TRBV6-6
j_call: TRBJ2-1
cdr3_aa: ASSKQVPGVNEQF

v_call: TRBV7-9
j_call: TRBJ1-2
cdr3_aa: ASSLVVTNYGYT

v_call: TRBV5-5
j_call: TRBJ1-3
cdr3_aa: ASSSGGDSGNTIY

v_call: TRBV10-3
j_call: TRBJ2-7
cdr3_aa: AISEFPSENEQY

v_call: TRBV19
j_call: TRBJ2-7
cdr3_aa: ASSMPSSGAYEQY

v_call: TRBV6-5
j_call: TRBJ2-7
cdr3_aa: ASRDDGTYEQY

v_call: TRBV20-1
j_call: TRBJ2-4
cdr3_aa: SARVGDIQY

v_call: TRBV6-5
j_call: TRBJ2-7
cdr3_aa: ASRDGLADYEQY

v_call: TRBV11-3
j_call: TRBJ2-7
cdr3_aa: ASSSRDSSYEQY

v_call: TRBV11-3
j_call: TRBJ1-4
cdr3_aa: ASSLVDREKLF

v_call: TRBV13
j_call: TRBJ1-1
cdr3_aa: ASSLGMGPRENEAF

v_call: TRBV9
j_call: TRBJ2-3
cdr3_aa: ASSGQGDTQY

v_call: TRBV7-2
j_call: TRBJ2-7
cdr3_aa: ASSTSGTSEQY

v_call: TRBV9
j_call: TRBJ2-6
cdr3_aa: ASSFTGTGGPGANVLT

v_call: TRBV7-2
j_call: TRBJ2-1
cdr3_aa: ASSLNAYGEQF

v_call: TRBV15
j_call: TRBJ1-1
cdr3_aa: ATTRGQNTEAF

v_call: TRBV11-2
j_call: TRBJ2-1
cdr3_aa: ASSNYNEQF

v_call: TRBV6-5
j_call: TRBJ1-2
cdr3_aa: ASRQTSNYGYT

v_call: TRBV13
j_call: TRBJ2-7
cdr3_aa: ASSFAAGTEQY

v_call: TRBV4-1
j_call: TRBJ2-2
cdr3_aa: ASSHPRGDRGSGELF

v_call: TRBV28
j_call: TRBJ2-1
cdr3_aa: ASSYSSGRNEQF

v_call: TRBV7-8
j_call: TRBJ2-7
cdr3_aa: ASSLGAYEQY